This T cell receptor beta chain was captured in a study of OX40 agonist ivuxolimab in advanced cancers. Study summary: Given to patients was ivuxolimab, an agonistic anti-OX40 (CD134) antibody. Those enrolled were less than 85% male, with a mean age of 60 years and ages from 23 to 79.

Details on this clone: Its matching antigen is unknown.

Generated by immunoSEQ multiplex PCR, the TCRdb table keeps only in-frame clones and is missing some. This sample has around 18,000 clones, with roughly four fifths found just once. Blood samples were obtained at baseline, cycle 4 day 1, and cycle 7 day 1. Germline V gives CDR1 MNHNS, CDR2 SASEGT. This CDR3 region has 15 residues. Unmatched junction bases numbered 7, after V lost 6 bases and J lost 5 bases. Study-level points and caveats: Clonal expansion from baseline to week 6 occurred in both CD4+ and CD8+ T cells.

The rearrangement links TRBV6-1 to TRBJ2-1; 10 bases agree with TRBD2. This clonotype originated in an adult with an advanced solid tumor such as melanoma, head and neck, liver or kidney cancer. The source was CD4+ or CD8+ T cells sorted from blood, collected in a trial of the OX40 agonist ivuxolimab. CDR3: CASRRSGGGNNEQFF. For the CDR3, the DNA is TGTGCCAGCAGGAGAAGCGGGGGGGGGAACAATGAGCAGTTCTTC.